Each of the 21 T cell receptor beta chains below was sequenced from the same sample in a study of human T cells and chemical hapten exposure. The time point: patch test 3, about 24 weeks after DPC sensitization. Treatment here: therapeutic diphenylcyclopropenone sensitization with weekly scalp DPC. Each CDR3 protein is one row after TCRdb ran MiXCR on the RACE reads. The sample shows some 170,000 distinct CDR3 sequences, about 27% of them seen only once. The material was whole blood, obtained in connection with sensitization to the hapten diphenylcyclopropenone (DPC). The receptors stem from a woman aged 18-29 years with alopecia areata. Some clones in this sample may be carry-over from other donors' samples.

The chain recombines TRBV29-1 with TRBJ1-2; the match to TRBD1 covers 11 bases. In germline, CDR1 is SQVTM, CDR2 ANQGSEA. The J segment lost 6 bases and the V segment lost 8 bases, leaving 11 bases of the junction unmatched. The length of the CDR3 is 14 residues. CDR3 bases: TGCAGCACCGGACAGGACAGGGGGCTGAATGGCTACACCTTC. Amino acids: CSTGQDRGLNGYTF. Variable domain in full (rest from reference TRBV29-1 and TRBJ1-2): SAVISQKPSRDICQRGTSLTIQCQVDSQVTMMFWYRQQPGQSLTLIATANQGSEATYESGFVIDKFPISRPNLTFSTLTVSNMSPEDSSIYLCSTGQDRGLNGYTFGSGTRLTVV.

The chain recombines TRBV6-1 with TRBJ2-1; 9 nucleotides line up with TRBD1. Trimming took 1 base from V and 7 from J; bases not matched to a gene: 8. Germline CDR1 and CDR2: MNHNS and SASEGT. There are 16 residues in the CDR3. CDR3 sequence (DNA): TGTGCCAGCAGTGAAGAGGTCGGGACAGGGAAAAATGAGCAGTTCTTC. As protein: CASSEEVGTGKNEQFF.

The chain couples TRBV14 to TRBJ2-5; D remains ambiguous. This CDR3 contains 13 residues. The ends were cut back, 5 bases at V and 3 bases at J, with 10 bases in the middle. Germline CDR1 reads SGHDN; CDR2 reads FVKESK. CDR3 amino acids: CASSYRMKETQYF. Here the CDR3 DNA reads TGTGCCAGCAGCTACCGGATGAAAGAGACCCAGTACTTC. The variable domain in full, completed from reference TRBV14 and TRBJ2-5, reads EAGVTQFPSHSVIEKGQTVTLRCDPISGHDNLYWYRRVMGKEIKFLLHFVKESKQDESGMPNNRFLAERTGGTYSTLKVQPAELEDSGVYFCASSYRMKETQYFGPGTRLLVL.

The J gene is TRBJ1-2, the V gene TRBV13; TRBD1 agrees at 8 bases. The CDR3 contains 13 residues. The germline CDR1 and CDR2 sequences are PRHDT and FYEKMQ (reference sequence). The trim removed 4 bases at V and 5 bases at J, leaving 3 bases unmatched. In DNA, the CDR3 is TGTGCCAGCAGCTCACAGGGGGATTATGGCTACACCTTC. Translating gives CASSSQGDYGYTF.

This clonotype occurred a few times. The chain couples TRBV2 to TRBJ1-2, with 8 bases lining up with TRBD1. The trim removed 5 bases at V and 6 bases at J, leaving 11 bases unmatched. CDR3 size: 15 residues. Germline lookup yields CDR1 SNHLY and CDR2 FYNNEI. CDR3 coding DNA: TGTGCCAGCAGTAATACATTGACAGGGGATCATGGCTACACCTTC. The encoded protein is CASSNTLTGDHGYTF.

The CDR3 reads CASSRTRQGTEAFF. The CDR3 DNA reads as TGTGCCAGCAGCCGGACAAGACAGGGCACTGAAGCTTTCTTT. The genes are TRBV7-2 and TRBJ1-1; 7 bases line up with TRBD1. This CDR3 region has 14 residues. The trim removed 5 bases at V and 4 bases at J, leaving 7 bases unmatched. Germline V gives CDR1 SGHTA, CDR2 FQGNSA.

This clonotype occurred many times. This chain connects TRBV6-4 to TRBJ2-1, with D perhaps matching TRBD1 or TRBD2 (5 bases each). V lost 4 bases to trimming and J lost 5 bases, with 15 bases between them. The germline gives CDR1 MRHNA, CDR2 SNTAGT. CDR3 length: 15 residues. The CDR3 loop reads CASSVQGRPHNEQFF. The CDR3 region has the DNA TGTGCCAGCAGTGTCCAGGGACGGCCCCACAATGAGCAGTTCTTC.

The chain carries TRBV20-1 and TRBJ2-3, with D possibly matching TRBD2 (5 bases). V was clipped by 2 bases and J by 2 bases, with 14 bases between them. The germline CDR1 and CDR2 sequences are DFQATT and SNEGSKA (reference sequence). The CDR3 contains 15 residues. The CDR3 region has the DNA TGCAGTGCTAGACCACAGCGGAGTTCCACAGATACGCAGTATTTT. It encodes CSARPQRSSTDTQYF.

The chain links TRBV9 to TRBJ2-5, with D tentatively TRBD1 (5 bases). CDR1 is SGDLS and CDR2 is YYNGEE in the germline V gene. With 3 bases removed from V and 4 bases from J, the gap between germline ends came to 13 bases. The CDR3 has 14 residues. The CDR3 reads CASSEDTTGETQYF. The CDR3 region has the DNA TGTGCCAGCAGCGAAGACACCACAGGAGAGACCCAGTACTTC.

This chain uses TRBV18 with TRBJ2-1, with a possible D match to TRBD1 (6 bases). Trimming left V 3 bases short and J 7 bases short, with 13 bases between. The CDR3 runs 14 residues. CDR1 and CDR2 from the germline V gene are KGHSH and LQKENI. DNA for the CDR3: TGTGCCAGCTCACCGGCAGGGGTGATTAATGAGCAGTTCTTC. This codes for CASSPAGVINEQFF.

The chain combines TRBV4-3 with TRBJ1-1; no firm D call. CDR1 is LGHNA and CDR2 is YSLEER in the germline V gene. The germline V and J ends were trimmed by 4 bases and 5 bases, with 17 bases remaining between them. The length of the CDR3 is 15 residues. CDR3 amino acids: CASSRQSVAATEAFF. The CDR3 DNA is TGCGCCAGCAGCCGCCAGTCTGTGGCTGCGACTGAAGCTTTCTTT.

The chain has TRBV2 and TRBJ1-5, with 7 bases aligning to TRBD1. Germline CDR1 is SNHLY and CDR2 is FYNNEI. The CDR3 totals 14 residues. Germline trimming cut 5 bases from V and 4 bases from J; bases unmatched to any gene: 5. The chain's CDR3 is CASSFNRGNQPQHF. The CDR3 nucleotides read TGTGCCAGCAGTTTTAACAGGGGTAATCAGCCCCAGCATTTT.

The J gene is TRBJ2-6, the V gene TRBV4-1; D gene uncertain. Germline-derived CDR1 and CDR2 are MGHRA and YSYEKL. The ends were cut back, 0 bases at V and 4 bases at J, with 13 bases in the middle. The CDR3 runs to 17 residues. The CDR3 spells CASSQEGLGTGANVLTF. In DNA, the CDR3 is TGCGCCAGCAGCCAAGAAGGCCTCGGAACCGGGGCCAACGTCCTGACTTTC.

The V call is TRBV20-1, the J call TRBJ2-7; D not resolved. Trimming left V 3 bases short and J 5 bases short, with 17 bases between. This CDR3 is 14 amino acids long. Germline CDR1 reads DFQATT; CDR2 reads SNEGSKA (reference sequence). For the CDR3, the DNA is TGCAGTGCTAGCCTCCTTTCATATGCAGACGAGCAGTACTTC. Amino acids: CSASLLSYADEQYF.

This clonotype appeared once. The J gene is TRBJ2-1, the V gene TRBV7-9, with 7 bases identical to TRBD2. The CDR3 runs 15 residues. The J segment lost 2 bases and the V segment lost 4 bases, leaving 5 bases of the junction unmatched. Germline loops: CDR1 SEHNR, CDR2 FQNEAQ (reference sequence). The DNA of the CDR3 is TGTGCCAGCAGCTCCCGGACTAGGGCCTACAATGAGCAGTTCTTC. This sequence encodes CASSSRTRAYNEQFF.

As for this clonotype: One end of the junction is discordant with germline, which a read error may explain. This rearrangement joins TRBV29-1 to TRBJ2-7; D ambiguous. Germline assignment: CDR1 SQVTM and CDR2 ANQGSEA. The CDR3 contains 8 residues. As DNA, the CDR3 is TGCAGCGTTGAAGATGGGCTGTTC. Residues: CSVEDGLF.

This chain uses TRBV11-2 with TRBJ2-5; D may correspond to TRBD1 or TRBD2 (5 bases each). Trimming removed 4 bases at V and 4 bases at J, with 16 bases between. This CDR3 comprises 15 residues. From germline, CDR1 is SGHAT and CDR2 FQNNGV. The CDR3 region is CASSSLRGRRETQYF. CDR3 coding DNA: TGTGCCAGCAGCTCCCTCCGGGGCCGACGAGAGACCCAGTACTTC.

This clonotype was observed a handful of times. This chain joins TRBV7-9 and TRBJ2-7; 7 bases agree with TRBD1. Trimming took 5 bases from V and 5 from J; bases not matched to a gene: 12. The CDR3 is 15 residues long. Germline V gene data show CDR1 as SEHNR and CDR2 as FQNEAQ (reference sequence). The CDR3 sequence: CASSPPEDRSHEQYF. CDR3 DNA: TGTGCCAGCAGCCCTCCCGAGGACAGGAGCCACGAGCAGTACTTC. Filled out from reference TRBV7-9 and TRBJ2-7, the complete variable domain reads DTGVSQNPRHKITKRGQNVTFRCDPISEHNRLYWYRQTLGQGPEFLTYFQNEAQLEKSRLLSDRFSAERPKGSFSTLEIQRTEQGDSAMYLCASSPPEDRSHEQYFGPGTRLTVT.

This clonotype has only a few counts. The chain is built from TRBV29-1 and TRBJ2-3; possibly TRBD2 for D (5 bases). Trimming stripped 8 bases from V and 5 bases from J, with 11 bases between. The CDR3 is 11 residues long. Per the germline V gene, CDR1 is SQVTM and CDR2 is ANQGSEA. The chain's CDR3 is CSSWAGDTQYF. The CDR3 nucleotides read TGCAGCTCCTGGGCGGGAGATACGCAGTATTTT.

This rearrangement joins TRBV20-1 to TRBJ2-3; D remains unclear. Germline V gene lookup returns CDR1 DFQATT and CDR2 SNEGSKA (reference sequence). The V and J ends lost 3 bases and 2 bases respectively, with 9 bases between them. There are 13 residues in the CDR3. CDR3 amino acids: CSASAIHTDTQYF. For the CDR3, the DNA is TGCAGTGCTAGCGCGATCCACACAGATACGCAGTATTTT.

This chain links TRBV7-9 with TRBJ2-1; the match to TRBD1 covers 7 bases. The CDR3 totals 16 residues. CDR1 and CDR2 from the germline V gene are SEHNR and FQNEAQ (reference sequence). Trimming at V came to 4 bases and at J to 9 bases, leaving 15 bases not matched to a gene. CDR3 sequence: CASSSYRGVLGGEQFF. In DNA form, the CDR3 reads TGTGCCAGCAGCTCTTACAGGGGAGTCCTTGGAGGTGAGCAGTTCTTC.